Listed below are T cell receptor beta chains from one sample, sequenced in a study of PD-L1 blockade in urothelial cancer. Libraries were prepared by immunoSEQ multiplex PCR; TCRdb keeps only in-frame clonotypes and omits some of them. This table has about 81,000 clones, about 90% appearing once. Specimen: PBMCs, collected around atezolizumab (anti-PD-L1) treatment. The receptors were gathered from a woman older than 75 with urothelial cancer. Each CDR3 is given with its conserved first and last residue. The D gene is left open where the match is weak. Not all rows give a size; the values are once, few, many and, for expanded clones, a class.

J gene,CDR3 length,D gene,clone size,V gene,CDR3 DNA,CDR3 protein
TRBJ2-1,17,-,-,TRBV28,TGTGCCAGCAGTTTGGGAGTTGGACAGCACCGAGTAAATGAGCAGTTCTTC,CASSLGVGQHRVNEQFF
TRBJ2-7,13,TRBD1,-,TRBV18,TGTGCCAGCTCACCAGGCGACAGGGCACAACAGTACTTC,CASSPGDRAQQYF
TRBJ2-3,14,-,-,TRBV7-7,TGTGCCAGCAGCGTTAGCGGCCCCACAGATACGCAGTATTTT,CASSVSGPTDTQYF
TRBJ2-7,15,-,once,TRBV11-2,TGTGCCAGCAGCTCCCTCCGGGAGACCCCCATCGAGCAGTACTTC,CASSSLRETPIEQYF
TRBJ1-3,14,-,-,TRBV28,TGTGCCAGCAGTTTATCTCAGAAAGGAAACACCATATATTTT,CASSLSQKGNTIYF
TRBJ1-4,16,TRBD1,-,TRBV7-9,TGTGCCAGCTCTTACGACGCAGGACAGGGGAATGAAAAACTGTTTTTT,CASSYDAGQGNEKLFF
TRBJ2-7,17,-,-,TRBV4-2,TGTGCCAGCAGCCAAGAGAACCCGATCAGACTCGGGGACGAGCAGTACTTC,CASSQENPIRLGDEQYF
TRBJ1-1,16,TRBD1,-,TRBV19,TGTGCCAGTAGTATATCGGGGACAGGGTCGAGTCCTGAAGCTTTCTTT,CASSISGTGSSPEAFF
TRBJ1-1,12,-,-,TRBV30,TGTGCCTGGACTCTTATGAACACTGAAGCTTTCTTT,CAWTLMNTEAFF
TRBJ1-1,14,TRBD1,-,TRBV28,TGTGCCAGCCGTGTTTGGGACAGGGACACTGAAGCTTTCTTT,CASRVWDRDTEAFF
TRBJ2-3,15,TRBD2,-,TRBV4-1,TGCGCCAGCAGCCATACTAGCGGGAGCACAGATACGCAGTATTTT,CASSHTSGSTDTQYF
TRBJ2-5,12,-,-,TRBV29-1,TGCAGCGTTGTAACGGGCCAAGAGACCCAGTACTTC,CSVVTGQETQYF
TRBJ2-2,16,-,-,TRBV2,TGTGCCAGCAGCCCTAACCTCGGACAAGTCACCGGGGAGCTGTTTTTT,CASSPNLGQVTGELFF
TRBJ2-7,15,TRBD2,-,TRBV9,TGTGCCAGCAGCGTAGGAGGTAGCGGGAGGAACGAGCAGTACTTC,CASSVGGSGRNEQYF
TRBJ2-1,15,TRBD2,-,TRBV5-8,TGTGCCAGCAGCTCAGGACTAGCGGGATTCAATGAGCAGTTCTTC,CASSSGLAGFNEQFF
TRBJ1-4,14,-,-,TRBV4-1,TGCGCCAGCAGTCAGGAGGGGGGGAATGAAAAACTGTTTTTT,CASSQEGGNEKLFF
TRBJ2-1,16,TRBD2,-,TRBV27,TGTGCCAGCAGTTTAGTACTAGCGGCCCCCCTCAATGAGCAGTTCTTC,CASSLVLAAPLNEQFF
TRBJ1-5,17,-,-,TRBV28,TGTGCCAGCAGTGACGGTAATAGGGGTGGGAGGGATCAGCCCCAGCATTTT,CASSDGNRGGRDQPQHF
TRBJ2-7,16,-,-,TRBV27,TGTGCCAGCAGGCGATCAACAGGGGGGGCCTTTTACGAGCAGTACTTC,CASRRSTGGAFYEQYF
TRBJ2-7,13,-,-,TRBV15,TGTGCCACCAGCAGAGATGGTTTGGCAGTTGGGTACTTC,CATSRDGLAVGYF
TRBJ2-2,17,TRBD2,-,TRBV11-3,TGTGCCAGCAGCTCTAGGGGGCTAGCGGGACGAACCGGGGAGCTGTTTTTT,CASSSRGLAGRTGELFF
TRBJ2-2,12,TRBD1,-,TRBV5-1,TGCGCCAGCAGCCCCGGACAGGGAGGGCTGTTTTTT,CASSPGQGGLFF
TRBJ1-2,14,-,-,TRBV28,TGTGCCAGCAGTTTACCGGGAGCTAACTATGGCTACACCTTC,CASSLPGANYGYTF
TRBJ1-1,13,-,few,TRBV11-3,TGTGCCAGCAGCCAGGCACGGAACACTGAAGCTTTCTTT,CASSQARNTEAFF
TRBJ1-5,14,-,-,TRBV19,TGTGCCAGTAGTATATTAATTAGCAATCAGCCCCAGCATTTT,CASSILISNQPQHF
TRBJ1-1,13,TRBD1,once,TRBV11-2,TGTGCCAGCAGTCGACAGGGGGCTCTTGAAGCTTTCTTT,CASSRQGALEAFF
TRBJ2-7,15,TRBD2,-,TRBV6-5,TGTGCCAGCAGTCTCAGCGGGAGCCGCACCTACGAGCAGTACTTC,CASSLSGSRTYEQYF
TRBJ2-4,14,TRBD1,-,TRBV29-1,TGCAGCGTGGGGGACAGGGGAAACAAAAACATTCAGTACTTC,CSVGDRGNKNIQYF
TRBJ2-2,14,TRBD2,-,TRBV30,TGTGCCTGGCACAGCGGGAGGGTTGACGGGGAGCTGTTTTTT,CAWHSGRVDGELFF
TRBJ2-2,15,TRBD1,-,TRBV11-2,TGTGCCAGCAGCCGGGACAGGTCCTCAGTCGGGGAGCTGTTTTTT,CASSRDRSSVGELFF
TRBJ1-2,13,-,-,TRBV6-6,TGTGCCAGCAGTTATGACGTAGCGTATGGCTACACCTTC,CASSYDVAYGYTF
TRBJ1-5,13,-,few,TRBV10-1,TGCGCCAGCAGTGCTACAGGGCACCAGCCCCAGCATTTT,CASSATGHQPQHF
TRBJ1-1,14,-,-,TRBV10-2,TGCGCCAGCAGTCCTTCCCGGGAAGCTCCTGAAGCTTTCTTT,CASSPSREAPEAFF
TRBJ2-1,15,-,-,TRBV18,TGTGCCAGCTCACGTTATAGCGGTAATAACAATGAGCAGTTCTTC,CASSRYSGNNNEQFF
TRBJ1-2,14,TRBD1,-,TRBV18,TGTGCCAGCTCTCCAGGGACAGGGGGCTATGGCTACACCTTC,CASSPGTGGYGYTF
TRBJ2-1,13,TRBD2,few,TRBV7-9,TGTGCCAGCGGACGGGGGACTACCAATGAGCAGTTCTTC,CASGRGTTNEQFF
TRBJ2-7,13,-,-,TRBV11-2,TGTGCCAGCAGCTTCGGGAGTGCCTACGAGCAGTACTTC,CASSFGSAYEQYF
TRBJ2-5,13,-,-,TRBV15,TGTGCCACCAGCAGAGGGCCAACAGAGACCCAGTACTTC,CATSRGPTETQYF
TRBJ2-7,12,-,-,TRBV7-9,TGTGCCAGCAGCGGACCGGGAGACGAGCAGTACTTC,CASSGPGDEQYF
TRBJ1-2,13,TRBD1,once,TRBV5-1,TGCGCCAGCAGCCTAAGGACAGGGGATGGCTACACCTTC,CASSLRTGDGYTF
TRBJ2-7,13,-,-,TRBV10-3,TGTGCCATCAGTGAGATAGCTAGCAACGAGCAGTACTTC,CAISEIASNEQYF
TRBJ2-3,16,TRBD2,-,TRBV7-6,TGTGCCAGCAGCTCCCACCTAGCGGCCCCCACAGATACGCAGTATTTT,CASSSHLAAPTDTQYF
TRBJ2-1,17,TRBD2,-,TRBV27,TGTGCCAGCACTTTAAGTTCGGGGACTAGCGGCTACAATGAGCAGTTCTTC,CASTLSSGTSGYNEQFF
TRBJ2-1,15,TRBD2,-,TRBV2,TGTGCCAGCAGCGGGACTAGCGGGAGTTTAACTGAGCAGTTCTTC,CASSGTSGSLTEQFF
TRBJ2-7,14,-,-,TRBV5-5,TGTGCCAGCAGCTGGCCCCGGGTGGACTACGAGCAGTACTTC,CASSWPRVDYEQYF
TRBJ2-2,17,TRBD2,-,TRBV4-2,TGTGCCAGCAGCCAAGTAGTTTCGAGCGGGATCACCGGGGAGCTGTTTTTT,CASSQVVSSGITGELFF
TRBJ2-2,16,TRBD2,-,TRBV7-9,TGTGCCAGCAGGAGGGGGACTAGCGTCTATGCCGGGGAGCTGTTTTTT,CASRRGTSVYAGELFF
TRBJ2-2,16,TRBD2,-,TRBV6-6,TGTGCCAGCAGGGCCCCTAGCGGGGCGAACACCGGGGAGCTGTTTTTT,CASRAPSGANTGELFF
TRBJ1-2,14,TRBD1,-,TRBV19,TGTGCCAGTCAAGACAGGGCCGTTTACCGTGGCTACACCTTC,CASQDRAVYRGYTF